Below are 29 T cell receptor beta chains sequenced from a single sample in a study of neoadjuvant anti-PD-1 for oral cavity cancer. This sample's time point: after neoadjuvant nivolumab, at surgical resection. The data were produced by immunoSEQ multiplex PCR, yet TCRdb's version contains in-frame clones alone and is incomplete. The data contain tens of thousands of clones, 25% to 30% of them singletons. Source: tumor tissue, taken after nivolumab (anti-PD-1) treatment. Source of these receptors: a person aged 35 to 85 with oral cavity squamous cell carcinoma.

This clone was detected only a few times. This rearrangement joins TRBV7-9 to TRBJ2-3; 7 bases align to TRBD2. Germline V CDR1 and CDR2: SEHNR, FQNEAQ (reference sequence). Unmatched junction bases numbered 9, after V lost 3 bases and J lost 3 bases. CDR3 size: 16 residues. The CDR3 sequence: CASSFDFAGATDTQYF. CDR3 in DNA: TGTGCCAGCAGCTTTGATTTCGCGGGAGCGACAGATACGCAGTATTTT. Full variable domain (rest looked up from reference TRBV7-9 and TRBJ2-3): DTGVSQNPRHKITKRGQNVTFRCDPISEHNRLYWYRQTLGQGPEFLTYFQNEAQLEKSRLLSDRFSAERPKGSFSTLEIQRTEQGDSAMYLCASSFDFAGATDTQYFGPGTRLTVL.

The rearrangement uses TRBV30 and TRBJ2-7; D is unresolved. Germline CDR1 is GTSNPN and CDR2 is SVGIG (reference sequence). The CDR3 totals 12 residues. Trimming pared 0 bases from V and 8 bases from J, leaving 11 bases between. The CDR3 reads CAWSVGLVQQYF. CDR3 in DNA: TGTGCCTGGAGTGTTGGGCTAGTTCAGCAGTACTTC.

V and J are TRBV4-1 and TRBJ2-1; 8 positions agree with TRBD2. Germline CDR1 and CDR2: MGHRA and YSYEKL. The V segment lost 1 base and the J segment 7 bases; nucleotides outside the gene matches: 6. This CDR3 has 15 residues. CDR3 loop: CASSQVGSGGNEQFF. The CDR3 nucleotides are TGCGCCAGCAGCCAAGTAGGTTCGGGGGGGAATGAGCAGTTCTTC.

This clone showed up just a few times. The gene calls are TRBV18 and TRBJ2-7; 10 nucleotides line up with TRBD2. Trimming at V came to 0 bases and at J to 1 base, leaving 3 bases not matched to a gene. Germline V gene sequence: CDR1 KGHSH, CDR2 LQKENI. There are 16 residues in the CDR3. CDR3: CASSPPSGGKSYEQYF. The CDR3 DNA is TGTGCCAGCTCACCACCTAGCGGGGGGAAGTCCTACGAGCAGTACTTC.

This clone was seen just once. The V and J genes are TRBV21-1 and TRBJ2-7; TRBD2 reflects the table's D call only, with no check against the DNA. TRBV21-1 is recorded as a pseudogene. The CDR3 spans 13 residues. CDR3 sequence: CASSKDGLAAGYF. Here the CDR3 DNA reads TGTGCCAGCAGCAAAGACGGACTAGCGGCGGGGTACTTC.

Of note for this clone: One junction end does not reproduce the germline sequence, and a read error may be involved. The chain combines TRBV7-9 with TRBJ2-1; maybe TRBD2 (6 bases). In germline, CDR1 is SEHNR, CDR2 FQNEAQ (reference sequence). The CDR3 totals 14 residues. As DNA, the CDR3 is TGTGCCAGCAGACACGGGGGTCGGTTCTCCCCAAAGCTCTTC. Its protein product is CASRHGGRFSPKLF.

The chain links TRBV6-6 to TRBJ1-4; unclear D gene. The CDR3 length is 15 residues. CDR1 and CDR2 from the germline V gene are MNHNY and SVGAGI (reference sequence). V lost 1 base and J lost 6, with 12 bases in between. This CDR3 reads CASSYYGSMDEKLFF. CDR3 coding DNA: TGTGCCAGCAGTTACTACGGCAGTATGGATGAAAAACTGTTTTTT.

J is TRBJ2-5 and V is TRBV6-1; 7 bases fit TRBD1. The germline CDR1 and CDR2 sequences are MNHNS and SASEGT. Trimming at V came to 0 bases and at J to 2 bases, leaving 0 bases not matched to a gene. The CDR3 runs to 14 residues. The CDR3 is CASSEAQGQETQYF. In DNA form, the CDR3 reads TGTGCCAGCAGTGAAGCACAGGGGCAAGAGACCCAGTACTTC.

This clone was recorded a few times. This chain uses TRBV6-5 with TRBJ2-1, with 8 bases aligning to TRBD2. The CDR3 extends over 16 amino acids. Looked up from germline, CDR1 is MNHEY and CDR2 is SVGAGI. V lost 4 bases to trimming and J lost 0 bases; unmatched junction nucleotides: 5. CDR3 protein: CASSFSGTNSYNEQFF. CDR3 DNA: TGTGCCAGCAGTTTTAGCGGGACGAACTCCTACAATGAGCAGTTCTTC.

This chain joins TRBV9 and TRBJ2-4, with no clear D. This CDR3 region has 15 residues. Germline V gene lookup returns CDR1 SGDLS and CDR2 YYNGEE. V was clipped by 0 bases and J by 0 bases, with 7 bases between them. CDR3 region: CASSVGGVAKNIQYF. CDR3 nucleotide sequence: TGTGCCAGCAGCGTAGGAGGCGTAGCCAAAAACATTCAGTACTTC. Complete variable domain (other parts from reference TRBV9 and TRBJ2-4): DSGVTQTPKHLITATGQRVTLRCSPRSGDLSVYWYQQSLDQGLQFLIQYYNGEERAKGNILERFSAQQFPDLHSELNLSSLELGDSALYFCASSVGGVAKNIQYFGAGTRLSVL.

The gene calls are TRBV11-2 and TRBJ2-5; D is uncertain. V lost 4 bases and J 2 bases, leaving 2 bases between the germline ends. Germline assignment: CDR1 SGHAT and CDR2 FQNNGV. The CDR3 is made up of 11 amino acids. This CDR3 is CASSSQETQYF. Written as DNA, the CDR3 is TGTGCCAGCAGCTCTCAAGAGACCCAGTACTTC.

This clone was found a few times. The chain uses TRBV6-5 and TRBJ1-1; D is undetermined. The V gene lost 8 bases and the J gene lost 4 bases, with 8 bases spanning the gap. Germline V gene lookup returns CDR1 MNHEY and CDR2 SVGAGI. This CDR3 spans 11 amino acids. The CDR3 bases are TGTGCCAGCTCTAGTGGCACTGAAGCTTTCTTT. It specifies CASSSGTEAFF.

The sample holds a few counts of this clone. The chain links TRBV10-2 to TRBJ1-3, with TRBD1 identical over 8 bases. This CDR3 region has 15 residues. CDR1 is WSHSY, CDR2 SAAADI, per germline. V shed 3 bases, J shed 4 bases, and the junction held 5 bases outside the gene matches. The CDR3 DNA is TGCGCCAGCAGTGACAGGGGGCGATCCGGAAACACCATATATTTT. Its translation: CASSDRGRSGNTIYF.

The J gene is TRBJ1-2, the V gene TRBV7-2; TRBD1 might be the D (5 bases). CDR1 is SGHTA and CDR2 is FQGNSA in the germline V gene. V lost 5 bases, J lost 3 bases, and 19 bases lay in between. The CDR3 is made up of 16 amino acids. This CDR3 is CASSVPGGGYYYGYTF. The CDR3 nucleotides are TGTGCCAGCAGCGTCCCCGGGGGAGGGTATTACTATGGCTACACCTTC.

This clone was observed a handful of times. The chain uses TRBV21-1 and TRBJ1-5; the table's D call, TRBD1, was not checked against the DNA. TRBV21-1 is shown as a pseudogene. CDR3 length: 14 amino acids. The CDR3 spells CASSRGQGPQPQHF. The DNA for the CDR3 is TGTGCCAGCAGCAGGGGACAGGGTCCTCAGCCCCAGCATTTT.

This clone was counted between two and nine times. The chain uses TRBV5-1 and TRBJ1-1, with TRBD1 identical over 7 bases. The V gene's germline CDR1 is SGHRS and CDR2 YFSETQ. The length of the CDR3 is 15 residues. Trimming removed 2 bases from V and 4 bases from J; junction bases left unmatched: 8. CDR3 nucleotides: TGCGCCAGCAGCTTCGGACAGGCTCTGATCACTGAAGCTTTCTTT. Its protein product is CASSFGQALITEAFF.

This clone was seen more than once but under ten times. The chain couples TRBV7-6 to TRBJ2-1; D is ambiguous. Germline V gene lookup returns CDR1 SGHVS and CDR2 FNYEAQ. The V end was cut by 0 bases, the J end by 10 bases, with 4 bases between. CDR3 length: 11 residues. CDR3 residues: CASSLAYEQFF. The DNA of the CDR3 is TGTGCCAGCAGCTTAGCGTACGAGCAGTTCTTC.

The V gene is TRBV2, the J gene TRBJ1-3; D possibly corresponds to TRBD1 (6 bases). V was shortened by 5 bases and J by 2 bases, with 13 bases between the two germline ends. The CDR3 is made up of 15 amino acids. Germline values: CDR1 SNHLY, CDR2 FYNNEI. CDR3 loop: CASSRDRTPGNTIYF. DNA for the CDR3: TGTGCCAGCAGTAGAGACAGGACCCCTGGAAACACCATATATTTT.

This clone was picked up a small number of times. The chain recombines TRBV14 with TRBJ2-2; a weak D match, TRBD2 (6 bases). The CDR3 extends over 15 amino acids. CDR1 is SGHDN and CDR2 is FVKESK in the germline V gene. Trimming pared 4 bases from V and 4 bases from J, leaving 13 bases between. CDR3 residues: CASSPLGAGTGELFF. The CDR3 DNA reads TGTGCCAGCAGCCCCCTTGGAGCGGGCACCGGGGAGCTGTTTTTT.

This clone was observed a handful of times. This sequence joins TRBV5-1 and TRBJ2-1; TRBD2 is a possible D gene (5 bases). Germline values: CDR1 SGHRS, CDR2 YFSETQ. V was cut by 0 bases and J by 4 bases, with 11 bases left in between. This CDR3 is 15 amino acids long. Here the CDR3 reads CASSLGLRDYNEQFF. CDR3 DNA: TGCGCCAGCAGCTTGGGGCTGAGGGATTACAATGAGCAGTTCTTC.

This clone was counted at least ten times. CDR3 coding DNA: TGTGCCAGCAGCTCGGGAAACCTTTACGAGCAGTACTTC. Translated, it gives CASSSGNLYEQYF. This chain connects TRBV7-9 to TRBJ2-7; perhaps TRBD2 as D (5 bases). V shed 4 bases and J shed 4 bases, with 11 bases lying between them. Per the germline V gene, CDR1 is SEHNR and CDR2 is FQNEAQ (reference sequence). There are 13 residues in the CDR3.

Only a few counts were recorded for this clone. The rearrangement links TRBV5-8 to TRBJ1-2; TRBD1 matches at 12 bases. CDR3 length: 15 residues. With 4 bases clipped from V and 7 bases from J, the junction kept 8 bases outside the gene matches. CDR1 is SGHTS and CDR2 is YDEGEE in the germline V gene. CDR3 loop: CASSRLGQGAVGYTF. CDR3 DNA: TGTGCCAGCAGCCGTTTGGGACAGGGGGCAGTTGGCTACACCTTC.

This clone turned up a few times. J is TRBJ1-1 and V is TRBV7-8, with D uncertain. Between the trimmed V and J ends, which lost 1 base and 4 bases, there was a span of 10 bases. The CDR3 sequence is 14 residues long. Germline loops: CDR1 SGHVS, CDR2 FQNEAQ. The CDR3 DNA follows: TGTGCCAGCAGCTTAGATCTGGGGAGCACTGAAGCTTTCTTT. Translated, it gives CASSLDLGSTEAFF. Complete variable domain (other parts from reference TRBV7-8 and TRBJ1-1): GAGVSQSPRYKVAKRGQDVALRCDPISGHVSLFWYQQALGQGPEFLTYFQNEAQLDKSGLPSDRFFAERPEGSVSTLKIQRTQQEDSAVYLCASSLDLGSTEAFFGQGTRLTVV.

The chain combines TRBV5-4 with TRBJ2-7; the match to TRBD1 covers 9 bases. V shed 3 bases, J shed 6 bases, and the junction held 7 bases outside the gene matches. The germline gives CDR1 SGHNT, CDR2 YYREEE (reference sequence). This CDR3 region has 14 residues. In DNA form, the CDR3 reads TGTGCCAGCAGCTCCCGGGACAGGGTACGCGAGCAGTACTTC. It translates to CASSSRDRVREQYF. Together with reference TRBV5-4 and TRBJ2-7, the CDR3 gives the full variable domain: ETGVTQSPTHLIKTRGQQVTLRCSSQSGHNTVSWYQQALGQGPQFIFQYYREEENGRGNFPPRFSGLQFPNYSSELNVNALELDDSALYLCASSSRDRVREQYFGPGTRLTVT.

This clone came up a few times. It is likely a read error, because the conserved phenylalanine at the end of the CDR3 is missing. No DNA is shown, since the ends of the CDR3 on it are uncertain; the CDR3 is the one TCRdb lists. This rearrangement joins TRBV7-9 to TRBJ1-1. Looked up from germline, CDR1 is SEHNR and CDR2 is FQNEAQ (reference sequence). The CDR3 is 11 residues long, ends included. CDR3 sequence: CASSFSEVGPA.

This sequence joins TRBV15 and TRBJ1-1; the D is unclear. The CDR3 loop spans 14 amino acids. Trimming removed 1 base at V and 1 base at J, with 7 bases between. Germline values: CDR1 LNHNV, CDR2 YYDKDF (reference sequence). The CDR3 sequence: CATSRGRRNTEAFF. CDR3 nucleotides: TGTGCCACCAGCAGAGGGAGGAGGAACACTGAAGCTTTCTTT.

The chain links TRBV5-5 to TRBJ2-1; TRBD2 matches 10 bases. Germline CDR1 is SGHKS and CDR2 is YYEKEE (reference sequence). This CDR3 has 14 amino acids. Germline trimming cut 4 bases from V and 8 bases from J; bases unmatched to any gene: 6. CDR3 DNA sequence: TGTGCCAGCAGCACGGGACTAGCGTGGGATGAGCAGTTCTTC. It is translated as CASSTGLAWDEQFF.

The CDR3 sequence is CASSFGFSNEKLFF. The CDR3 bases are TGTGCCAGCAGCTTTGGGTTCTCTAATGAAAAACTGTTTTTT. The V gene is TRBV5-6, the J gene TRBJ1-4; D is uncertain. CDR3 size: 14 residues. Per the germline V gene, CDR1 is SGHDT and CDR2 is YYEEEE. V lost 2 bases and J lost 3, with 8 bases in between.

This clone was recorded a few times. V usage is TRBV30 and J usage is TRBJ1-6; 12 bases match TRBD1. The germline gives CDR1 GTSNPN, CDR2 SVGIG (reference sequence). The CDR3 is 14 residues long. Germline trimming cut 6 bases from V and 10 bases from J; bases unmatched to any gene: 7. CDR3 sequence (DNA): TGTGCCTGTCCGGGACAGGGGGCTAGGTCACCCCTCCACTTT. This sequence encodes CACPGQGARSPLHF.